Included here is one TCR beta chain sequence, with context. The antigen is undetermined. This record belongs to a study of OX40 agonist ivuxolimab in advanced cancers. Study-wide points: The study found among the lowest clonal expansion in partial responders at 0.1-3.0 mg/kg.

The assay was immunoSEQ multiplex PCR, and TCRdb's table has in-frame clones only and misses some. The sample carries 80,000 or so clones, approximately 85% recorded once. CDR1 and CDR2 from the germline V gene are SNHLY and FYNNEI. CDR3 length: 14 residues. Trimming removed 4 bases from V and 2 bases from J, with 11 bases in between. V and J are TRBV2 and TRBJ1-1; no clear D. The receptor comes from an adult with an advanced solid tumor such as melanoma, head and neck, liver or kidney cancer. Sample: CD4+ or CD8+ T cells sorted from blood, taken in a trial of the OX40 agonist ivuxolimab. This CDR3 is CASSVLPENTEAFF. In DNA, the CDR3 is TGTGCCAGCAGTGTCCTCCCAGAAAACACTGAAGCTTTCTTT. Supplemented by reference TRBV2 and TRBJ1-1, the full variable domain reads EPEVTQTPSHQVTQMGQEVILRCVPISNHLYFYWYRQILGQKVEFLVSFYNNEISEKSEIFDDQFSVERPDGSNFTLKIRSTKLEDSAMYFCASSVLPENTEAFFGQGTRLTVV.